This passage covers 8 T cell receptor beta chains from one sample sequenced in a study of blood T cell repertoires in COVID-19. TCRdb's table, derived via immunoSEQ multiplex PCR, lists solely in-frame clones and lacks some. This sample carries 130,000 to 150,000 clones, around 83% of them seen once, and the ten largest clones take roughly 5.5%. Material for sequencing was PBMCs or T cells enriched from blood (not recorded which). The receptors come from a woman aged 50 to 60 who had been exposed to COVID-19.

The V call is TRBV6-5, the J call TRBJ2-7; D gene ambiguous. Germline values: CDR1 MNHEY, CDR2 SVGAGI. The CDR3 totals 14 residues. The V end lost 8 bases, the J end lost 2 bases, and 16 bases lay between the germline ends. The CDR3 loop reads CASEEELITYEQYF. The CDR3 DNA reads as TGTGCCAGCGAGGAAGAACTCATAACCTACGAGCAGTACTTC.

This sequence joins TRBV7-9 and TRBJ1-5, with D uncertain. Germline V CDR1 and CDR2: SEHNR, FQNEAQ (reference sequence). This CDR3 has 14 residues. V lost 1 base to trimming and J lost 7 bases, with 11 bases between them. The CDR3 coding sequence is TGTGCCAGCAGCTTAGGAAACGCTAACCAGCCCCAGCATTTT. This sequence encodes CASSLGNANQPQHF.

The CDR3 coding sequence is TGTGCCATTCGTCCCCTAGCGGGGTTACTCAATGAGCAGTTCTTC. Translating gives CAIRPLAGLLNEQFF. The V call is TRBV10-3, the J call TRBJ2-1, with 9 bases fitting TRBD2. V trimming: 9 bases; J trimming: 6 bases; junction bases outside the gene matches: 12. This CDR3 contains 15 residues. Germline V gene sequence: CDR1 ENHRY, CDR2 SYGVKD.

The rearrangement links TRBV3-1 (or the pseudogene TRBV3-2) to TRBJ2-2, with 13 bases fitting TRBD2. In germline, CDR1 is LGHDT, CDR2 YNNKEL (reference sequence). Losses at the gene ends were 0 bases for V and 7 bases for J; bases not matched to a gene: 5. This CDR3 has 17 residues. CDR3 DNA sequence: TGTGCCAGCAGCCAAGAATCCCGACTAGCGGGAGGCGGGGAGCTGTTTTTT. This sequence encodes CASSQESRLAGGGELFF.

The chain employs TRBV4-3 and TRBJ1-6; the D gene is possibly TRBD1 (6 bases). Germline CDR1 is LGHNA and CDR2 is YSLEER. There are 13 residues in the CDR3. The ends were cut back, 0 bases at V and 11 bases at J, with 8 bases in the middle. The CDR3 nucleotides read TGCGCCAGCAGCCAAGATCAGGGGCCACCCCTCCACTTT. Translating it yields CASSQDQGPPLHF.

The V call is TRBV18, the J call TRBJ1-6; no reliable D call. The germline V and J ends were trimmed by 4 bases and 7 bases, with 11 bases remaining between them. Per germline, CDR1 KGHSH and CDR2 LQKENI. The CDR3 has 14 amino acids. The CDR3 nucleotides read TGTGCCAGCTCACTAAAACAGTCCAATTCACCCCTCCACTTT. Its translation: CASSLKQSNSPLHF.

The chain uses TRBV2 and TRBJ1-1; 10 bases are a match to TRBD1. Germline CDR1 reads SNHLY; CDR2 reads FYNNEI. This CDR3 spans 16 amino acids. J was trimmed by 5 bases and V by 1 base; bases with no gene match: 7. The CDR3 nucleotides read TGTGCCAGCAGTGAAGGGACAGGGGGAAGGAGGACTGAAGCTTTCTTT. Protein product: CASSEGTGGRRTEAFF.

The J gene is TRBJ2-2, the V gene TRBV11-2; D might be TRBD1 (5 bases). Trimming shortened V by 5 bases and J by 4 bases, and 14 bases separated the two germline ends. The CDR3 contains 15 residues. Germline CDR1 and CDR2: SGHAT and FQNNGV. The CDR3 coding sequence is TGTGCCAGCAGCCGGACACCACCGGGCACCGGGGAGCTGTTTTTT. As protein: CASSRTPPGTGELFF. The full variable domain, completed using reference TRBV11-2 and TRBJ2-2, is EAGVAQSPRYKIIEKRQSVAFWCNPISGHATLYWYQQILGQGPKLLIQFQNNGVVDDSQLPKDRFSAERLKGVDSTLKIQPAKLEDSAVYLCASSRTPPGTGELFFGEGSRLTVL.